Each of the 2 T cell receptor beta chains below was sequenced from the same sample in a study of blood T cell repertoires in COVID-19. The repertoire was sequenced with immunoSEQ multiplex PCR; TCRdb's copy has only in-frame clones and lacks some. In the table there are roughly 160,000 clones, 80% to 90% of which are singletons. The sample taken for sequencing was peripheral blood. The receptors come from a woman of 80 years or more with acute or convalescent COVID-19.

The chain carries TRBV5-1 and TRBJ2-7; 10 bases map to TRBD2. Germline V gene data show CDR1 as SGHRS and CDR2 as YFSETQ. The CDR3 totals 15 residues. The V gene end was trimmed by 3 bases and the J gene end by 6 bases; junction bases not matched to a gene: 9. CDR3 sequence reads: CASSWEAGGSGEQYF. DNA for the CDR3: TGCGCCAGCAGCTGGGAAGCGGGAGGGTCAGGCGAGCAGTACTTC.

This clone came up once. The chain is built from TRBV30 and TRBJ2-1; D is perhaps TRBD2 (5 bases). Trimming took off 5 bases at V and 0 bases at J, with 11 bases between the two ends. The CDR3 has 14 amino acids. The V gene's germline CDR1 is GTSNPN and CDR2 SVGIG (reference sequence). The CDR3 sequence is CAWGNGVSYNEQFF. The CDR3 DNA follows: TGTGCCTGGGGAAACGGGGTCTCCTACAATGAGCAGTTCTTC. The full variable domain, completed using reference TRBV30 and TRBJ2-1, is SQTIHQWPATLVQPVGSPLSLECTVEGTSNPNLYWYRQAAGRGLQLLFYSVGIGQISSEVPQNLSASRPQDRQFILSSKKLLLSDSGFYLCAWGNGVSYNEQFFGPGTRLTVL.